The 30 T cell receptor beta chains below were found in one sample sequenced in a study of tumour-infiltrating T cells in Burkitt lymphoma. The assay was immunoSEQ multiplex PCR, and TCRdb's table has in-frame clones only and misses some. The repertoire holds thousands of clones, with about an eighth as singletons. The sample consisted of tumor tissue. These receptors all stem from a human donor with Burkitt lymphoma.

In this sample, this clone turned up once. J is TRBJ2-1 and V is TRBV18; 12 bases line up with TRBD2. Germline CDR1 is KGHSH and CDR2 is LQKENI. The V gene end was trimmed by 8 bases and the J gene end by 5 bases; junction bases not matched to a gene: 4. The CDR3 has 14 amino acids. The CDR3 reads CASRLAGANNEQFF. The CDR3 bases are TGTGCCAGCAGACTAGCGGGGGCCAACAATGAGCAGTTCTTC.

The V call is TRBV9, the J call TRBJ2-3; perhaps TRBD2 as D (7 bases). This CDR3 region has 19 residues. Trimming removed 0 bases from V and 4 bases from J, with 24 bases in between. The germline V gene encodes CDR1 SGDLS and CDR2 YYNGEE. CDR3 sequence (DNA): TGTGCCAGCAGCGTAGATCCGTGGGGGGGGGCCTCAACGCCAGATACGCAGTATTTT. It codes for CASSVDPWGGASTPDTQYF.

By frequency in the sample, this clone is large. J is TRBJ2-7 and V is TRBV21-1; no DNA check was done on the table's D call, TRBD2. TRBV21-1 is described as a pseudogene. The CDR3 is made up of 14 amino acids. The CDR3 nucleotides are TGTGCCAGCGGACCGGCCGGGAGCAAAAGGGAGCAGTACTTC. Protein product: CASGPAGSKREQYF.

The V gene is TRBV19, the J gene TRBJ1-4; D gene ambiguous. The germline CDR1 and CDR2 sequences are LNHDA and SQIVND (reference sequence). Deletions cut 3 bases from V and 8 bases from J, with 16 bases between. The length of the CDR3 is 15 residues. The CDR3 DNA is TGTGCCAGTAGTATGTTATCGCTTGTGGCCGAAAAACTGTTTTTT. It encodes CASSMLSLVAEKLFF.

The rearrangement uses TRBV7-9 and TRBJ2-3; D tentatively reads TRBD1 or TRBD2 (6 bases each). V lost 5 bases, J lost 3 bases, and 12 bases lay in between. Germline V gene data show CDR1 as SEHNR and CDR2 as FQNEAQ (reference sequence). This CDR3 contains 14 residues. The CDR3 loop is CASSPGGPTDTQYF. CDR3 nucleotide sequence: TGTGCCAGCAGCCCTGGGGGGCCGACAGATACGCAGTATTTT.

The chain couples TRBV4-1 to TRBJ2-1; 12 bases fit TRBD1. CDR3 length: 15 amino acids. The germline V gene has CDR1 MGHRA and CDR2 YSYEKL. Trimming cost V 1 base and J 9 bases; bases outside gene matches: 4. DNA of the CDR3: TGCGCCAGCAGCCAAGTCGGGACAGGGGGCCTTGAGCAGTTCTTC. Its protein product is CASSQVGTGGLEQFF.

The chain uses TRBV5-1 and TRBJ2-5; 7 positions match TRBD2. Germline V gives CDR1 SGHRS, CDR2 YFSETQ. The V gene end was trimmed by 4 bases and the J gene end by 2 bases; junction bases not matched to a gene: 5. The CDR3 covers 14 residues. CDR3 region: CASSRDYPQETQYF. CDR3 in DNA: TGCGCCAGCAGCAGGGACTACCCACAAGAGACCCAGTACTTC.

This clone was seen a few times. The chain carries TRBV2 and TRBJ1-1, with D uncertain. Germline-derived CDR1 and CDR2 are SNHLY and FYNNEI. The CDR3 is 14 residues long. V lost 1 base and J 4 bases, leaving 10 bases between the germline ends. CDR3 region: CASSEGVPSTEAFF. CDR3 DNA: TGTGCCAGCAGTGAAGGAGTTCCGAGCACTGAAGCTTTCTTT.

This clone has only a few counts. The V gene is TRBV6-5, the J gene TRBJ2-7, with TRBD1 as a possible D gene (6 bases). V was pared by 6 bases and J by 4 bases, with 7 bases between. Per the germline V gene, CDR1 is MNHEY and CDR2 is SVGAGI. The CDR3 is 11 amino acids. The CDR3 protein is CASRDSYEQYF. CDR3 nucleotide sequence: TGTGCCAGCAGGGACAGTTACGAGCAGTACTTC.

For the CDR3, the DNA is TGTGCCAGCAGCTTAGCGACAGCCTACGAGCAGTACTTC. Translated: CASSLATAYEQYF. The chain has TRBV7-6 and TRBJ2-7; D perhaps matches TRBD1 (5 bases). The V and J ends lost 0 bases and 2 bases respectively, with 5 bases between them. CDR1 and CDR2 (germline): SGHVS, FNYEAQ. This CDR3 region has 13 residues.

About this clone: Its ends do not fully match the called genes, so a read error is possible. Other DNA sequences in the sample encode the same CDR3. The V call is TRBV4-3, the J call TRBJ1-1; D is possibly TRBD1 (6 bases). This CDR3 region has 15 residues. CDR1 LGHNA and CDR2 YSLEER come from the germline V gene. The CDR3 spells CASSRGGGLDTEAFF. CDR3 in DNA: TGCGCCAGCAGCCGCGGTGGGGGCCTCGACACTGAAGCGTTCTTT.

CDR3 sequence (DNA): TGTGCCAGCAGTGGGGTAGGCTCCCATGAAGCTTTCTTT. This codes for CASSGVGSHEAFF. This chain links TRBV2 with TRBJ1-1; D remains unclear. Germline values: CDR1 SNHLY, CDR2 FYNNEI. The CDR3 covers 13 residues. Trimming pared 4 bases from V and 7 bases from J, leaving 13 bases between.

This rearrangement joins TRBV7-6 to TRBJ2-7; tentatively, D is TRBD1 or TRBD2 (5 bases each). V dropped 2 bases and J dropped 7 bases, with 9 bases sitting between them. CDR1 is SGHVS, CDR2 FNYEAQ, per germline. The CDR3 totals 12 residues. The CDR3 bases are TGTGCCAGCAGCTTACCGGGACGGGAGCAGTACTTC. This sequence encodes CASSLPGREQYF.

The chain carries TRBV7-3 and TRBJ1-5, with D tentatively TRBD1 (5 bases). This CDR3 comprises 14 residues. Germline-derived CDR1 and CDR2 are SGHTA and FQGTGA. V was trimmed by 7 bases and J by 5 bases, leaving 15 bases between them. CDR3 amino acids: CASTLGQGDQPQHF. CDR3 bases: TGTGCCAGCACCCTGGGGCAGGGAGATCAGCCCCAGCATTTT.

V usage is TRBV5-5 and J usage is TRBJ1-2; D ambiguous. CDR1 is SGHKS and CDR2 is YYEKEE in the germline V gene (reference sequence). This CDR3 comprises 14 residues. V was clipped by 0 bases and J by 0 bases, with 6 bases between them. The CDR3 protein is CASSLDSTNYGYTF. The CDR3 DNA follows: TGTGCCAGCAGCTTGGACAGCACTAACTATGGCTACACCTTC.

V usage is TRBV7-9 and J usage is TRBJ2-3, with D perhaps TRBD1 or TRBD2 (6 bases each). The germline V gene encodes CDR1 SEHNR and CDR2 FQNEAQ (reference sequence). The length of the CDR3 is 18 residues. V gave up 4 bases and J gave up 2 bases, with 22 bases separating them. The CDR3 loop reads CASSSRPLARGNTDTQYF. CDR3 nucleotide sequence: TGTGCCAGCAGCTCCCGGCCCCTAGCGAGGGGGAACACAGATACGCAGTATTTT.

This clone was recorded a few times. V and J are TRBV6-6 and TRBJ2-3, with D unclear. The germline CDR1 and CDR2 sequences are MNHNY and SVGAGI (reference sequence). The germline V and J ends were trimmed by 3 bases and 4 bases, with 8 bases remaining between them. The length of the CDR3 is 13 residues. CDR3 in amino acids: CASSYGPSDTQYF. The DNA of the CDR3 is TGTGCCAGCAGTTATGGTCCGTCAGATACGCAGTATTTT.

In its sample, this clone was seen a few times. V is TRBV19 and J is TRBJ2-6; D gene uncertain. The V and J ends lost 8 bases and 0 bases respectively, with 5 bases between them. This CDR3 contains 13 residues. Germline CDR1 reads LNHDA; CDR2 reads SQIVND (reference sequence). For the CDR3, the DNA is TGTGCCAGTTTTGGCTCTGGGGCCAACGTCCTGACTTTC. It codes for CASFGSGANVLTF.

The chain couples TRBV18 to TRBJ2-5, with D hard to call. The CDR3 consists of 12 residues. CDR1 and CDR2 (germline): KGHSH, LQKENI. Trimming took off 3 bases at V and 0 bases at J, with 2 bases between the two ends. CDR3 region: CASSPYQETQYF. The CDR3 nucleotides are TGTGCCAGCTCACCCTACCAAGAGACCCAGTACTTC.

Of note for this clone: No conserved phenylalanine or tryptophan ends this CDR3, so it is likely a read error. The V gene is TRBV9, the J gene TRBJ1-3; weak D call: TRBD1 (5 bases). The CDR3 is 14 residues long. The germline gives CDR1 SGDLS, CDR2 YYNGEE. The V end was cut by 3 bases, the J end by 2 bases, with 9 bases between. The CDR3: CASSAQDPGNTIYV. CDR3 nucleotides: TGTGCCAGCAGCGCACAGGATCCTGGAAACACCATATATGTT.

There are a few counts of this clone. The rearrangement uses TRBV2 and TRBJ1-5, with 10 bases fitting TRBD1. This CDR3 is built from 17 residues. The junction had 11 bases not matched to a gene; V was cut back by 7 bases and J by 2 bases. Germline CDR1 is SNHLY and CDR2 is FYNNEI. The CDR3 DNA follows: TGTGCCAGCACCATGGACAGGGGGTGTAATGGCAATCAGCCCCAGCATTTT. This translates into CASTMDRGCNGNQPQHF.

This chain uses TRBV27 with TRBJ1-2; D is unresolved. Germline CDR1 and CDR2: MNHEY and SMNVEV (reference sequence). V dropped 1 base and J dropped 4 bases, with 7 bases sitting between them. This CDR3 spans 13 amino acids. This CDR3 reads CASSLFPGYGYTF. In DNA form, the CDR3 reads TGTGCCAGCAGTTTATTTCCAGGCTATGGCTACACCTTC.

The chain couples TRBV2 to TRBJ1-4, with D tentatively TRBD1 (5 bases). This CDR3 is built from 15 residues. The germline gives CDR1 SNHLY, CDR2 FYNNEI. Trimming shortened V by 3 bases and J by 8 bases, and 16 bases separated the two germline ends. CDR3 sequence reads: CASSDRAPGTEKLFF. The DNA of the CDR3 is TGTGCCAGCAGTGATAGGGCGCCGGGGACGGAAAAACTGTTTTTT.

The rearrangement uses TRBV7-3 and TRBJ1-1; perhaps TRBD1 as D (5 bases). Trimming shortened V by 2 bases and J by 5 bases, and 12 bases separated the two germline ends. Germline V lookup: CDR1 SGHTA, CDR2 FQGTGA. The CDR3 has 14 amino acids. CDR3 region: CASSLSGAQTEAFF. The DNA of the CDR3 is TGTGCCAGCAGCTTATCCGGGGCGCAAACTGAAGCTTTCTTT. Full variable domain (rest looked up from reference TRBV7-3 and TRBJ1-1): GAGVSQTPSNKVTEKGKYVELRCDPISGHTALYWYRQSLGQGPEFLIYFQGTGAADDSGLPNDRFFAVRPEGSVSTLKIQRTERGDSAVYLCASSLSGAQTEAFFGQGTRLTVV.

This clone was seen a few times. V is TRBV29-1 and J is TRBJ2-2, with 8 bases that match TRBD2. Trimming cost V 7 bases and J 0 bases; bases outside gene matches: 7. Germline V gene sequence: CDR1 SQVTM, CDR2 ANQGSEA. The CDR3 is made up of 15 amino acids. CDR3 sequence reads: CSAGTRGANTGELFF. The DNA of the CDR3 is TGCAGCGCGGGGACTAGAGGGGCGAACACCGGGGAGCTGTTTTTT.

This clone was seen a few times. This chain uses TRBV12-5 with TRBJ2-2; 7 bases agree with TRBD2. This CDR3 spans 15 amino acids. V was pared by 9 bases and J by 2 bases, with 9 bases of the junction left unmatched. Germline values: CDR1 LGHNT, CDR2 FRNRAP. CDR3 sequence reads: CASAVGLLNTGELFF. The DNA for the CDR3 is TGTGCTAGCGCTGTGGGACTACTAAACACCGGGGAGCTGTTTTTT.

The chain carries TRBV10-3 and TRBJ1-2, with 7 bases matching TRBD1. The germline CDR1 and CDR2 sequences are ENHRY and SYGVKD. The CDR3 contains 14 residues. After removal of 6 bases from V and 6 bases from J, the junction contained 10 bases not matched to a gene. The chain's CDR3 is CAIRDRVGENGYTF. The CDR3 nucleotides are TGTGCCATCAGAGACAGGGTCGGGGAGAATGGCTACACCTTC.

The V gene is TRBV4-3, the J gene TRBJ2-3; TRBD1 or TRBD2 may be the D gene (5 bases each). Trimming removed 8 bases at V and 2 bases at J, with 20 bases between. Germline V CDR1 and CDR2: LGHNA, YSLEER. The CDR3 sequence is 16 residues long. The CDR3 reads CASSRGRRQLTDTQYF. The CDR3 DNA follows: TGCGCCAGCTCCCGGGGCCGAAGACAACTCACAGATACGCAGTATTTT.

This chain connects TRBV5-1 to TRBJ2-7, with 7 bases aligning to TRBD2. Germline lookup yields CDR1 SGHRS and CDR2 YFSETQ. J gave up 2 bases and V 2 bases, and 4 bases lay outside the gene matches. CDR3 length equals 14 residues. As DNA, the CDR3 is TGCGCCAGCAGCTTCGGGAGCGGGACCTACGAGCAGTACTTC. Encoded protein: CASSFGSGTYEQYF. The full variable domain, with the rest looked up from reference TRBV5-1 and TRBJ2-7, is KAGVTQTPRYLIKTRGQQVTLSCSPISGHRSVSWYQQTPGQGLQFLFEYFSETQRNKGNFPGRFSGRQFSNSRSEMNVSTLELGDSALYLCASSFGSGTYEQYFGPGTRLTVT.

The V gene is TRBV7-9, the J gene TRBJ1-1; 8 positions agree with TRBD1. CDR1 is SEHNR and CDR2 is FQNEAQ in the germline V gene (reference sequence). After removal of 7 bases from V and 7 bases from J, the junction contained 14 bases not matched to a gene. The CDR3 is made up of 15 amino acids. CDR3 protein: CASTRGNRGFGEAFF. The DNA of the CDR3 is TGTGCCAGCACTAGAGGTAACAGGGGGTTTGGTGAAGCTTTCTTT.